Listed below are T cell receptor beta chains from one sample, sequenced in a study of T cells expressing NK-cell markers. Reprocessing the 5' RACE reads, TCRdb reports a single entry for every CDR3 protein and omits DNA. Its listing shows 400,000 or so distinct CDR3 sequences. Sequenced: blood T cells: a sorted CD56 or NKG2C T cell subset, CD4+ or CD8+ T cells, or bulk PBMC T cells (not recorded which). These receptors came from a woman in her forties or fifties in good health. Each CDR3 is given with its conserved first and last residue. Fields, in order: J gene, V gene, CDR3 protein.

j_gene: TRBJ2-5
v_gene: TRBV24-1
CDR3aa: CATSDLATSGRRETQYF

j_gene: TRBJ1-4
v_gene: TRBV29-1
CDR3aa: CSVGQGSATNEKLFF

j_gene: TRBJ1-1
v_gene: TRBV10-3
CDR3aa: CAIREVVDTEAFF

j_gene: TRBJ2-1
v_gene: TRBV20-1
CDR3aa: CRIEGAGSYNEQFF

j_gene: TRBJ2-1
v_gene: TRBV12-3/TRBV12-4
CDR3aa: CASSKGLTYNEQFF

j_gene: TRBJ2-1
v_gene: TRBV20-1
CDR3aa: CSARGRTSGYNEQFF

j_gene: TRBJ2-2
v_gene: TRBV6-1
CDR3aa: CASSVFSSLGGVNTGELFF

j_gene: TRBJ1-1
v_gene: TRBV27
CDR3aa: CASSLSGGQTYTEAFF

j_gene: TRBJ2-3
v_gene: TRBV6-5
CDR3aa: CASSYSLGGTSSTDTQYF

j_gene: TRBJ2-5
v_gene: TRBV20-1
CDR3aa: CSAREFASGAGEETQYF

j_gene: TRBJ2-2
v_gene: TRBV12-3/TRBV12-4
CDR3aa: CASDLRVVGKNTGELFF